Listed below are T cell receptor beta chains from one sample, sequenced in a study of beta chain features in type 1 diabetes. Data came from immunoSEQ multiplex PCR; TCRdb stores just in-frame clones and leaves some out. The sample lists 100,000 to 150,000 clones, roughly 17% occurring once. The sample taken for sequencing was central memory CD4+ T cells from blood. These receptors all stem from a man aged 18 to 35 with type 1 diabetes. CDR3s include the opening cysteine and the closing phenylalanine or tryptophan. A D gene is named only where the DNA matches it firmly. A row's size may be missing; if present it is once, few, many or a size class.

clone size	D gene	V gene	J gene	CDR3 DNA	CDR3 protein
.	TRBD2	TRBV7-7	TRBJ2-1	TGTGCTATCGCGCGGGGGGCCTACAATGAGCAGTTCTTC	CAIARGAYNEQFF
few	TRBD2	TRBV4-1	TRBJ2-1	TGCGCCAGCAGCGGAAGAGGTCTAGCGGGAGATACGGAGTTCTTC	CASSGRGLAGDTEFF
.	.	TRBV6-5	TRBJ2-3	TGTGCCAGCAGTTATCCGCCATATGATACGCAGTATTTT	CASSYPPYDTQYF
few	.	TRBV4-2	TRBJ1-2	TGTGCCAGCAGCCAAGGTTCCGGGGGTGGCTACACCTTC	CASSQGSGGGYTF
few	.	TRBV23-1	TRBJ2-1	TGCGCCAGCAGTCAAAGGGGGAATCCCAATAGTGAGCAGTTCTTC	CASSQRGNPNSEQFF
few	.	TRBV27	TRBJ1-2	TGTGCCAGCAGTTTAGACCGCCAAGTGTCTAACTATGGCTACACCTTC	CASSLDRQVSNYGYTF
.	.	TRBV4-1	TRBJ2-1	TGCGCCAGCAGCCAAGTTGATGAGCAGTTCTTC	CASSQVDEQFF
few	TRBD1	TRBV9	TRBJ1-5	TGTGCCAGCAGCGGGACAGGGGGCGAGCAGCCCCAGCATTTT	CASSGTGGEQPQHF
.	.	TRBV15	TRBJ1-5	TGTGCCACCAGCAACAGGGTTAATCAGCCCCAGCATTTT	CATSNRVNQPQHF
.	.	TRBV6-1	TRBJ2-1	TGTGCCAGCAGTGATCATAGAGAGGGTACTGAGCAGTTCTTC	CASSDHREGTEQFF
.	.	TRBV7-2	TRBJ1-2	TGTGCCAGCAGCCCCGACGGCAACTATGGCTACACCTTC	CASSPDGNYGYTF
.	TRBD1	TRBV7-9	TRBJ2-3	TGTGCCAGCACCCTCGGACAGGACACAGATACGCAGTATTTT	CASTLGQDTDTQYF
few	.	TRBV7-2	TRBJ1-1	TGTGCCAGCAGCTTAACTCCGGGCAACACTGAAGCTTTCTTT	CASSLTPGNTEAFF
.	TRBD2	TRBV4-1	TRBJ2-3	TGCGCCAGCAGCCAAGAGATAGCGGGACGCGCAGATACGCAGTATTTT	CASSQEIAGRADTQYF
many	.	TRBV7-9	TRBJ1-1	TGTGCCAGCAGCTTTGTCCGTCAGAACACTGAAGCTTTCTTT	CASSFVRQNTEAFF
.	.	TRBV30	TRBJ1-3	TGTGGACGGTCAGGAATCTCTGGAAACACCATATATTTT	CGRSGISGNTIYF
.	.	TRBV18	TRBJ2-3	TGTGCCAGAAAGGGGAGCCAGGGCAATACGCAGTATTTT	CARKGSQGNTQYF
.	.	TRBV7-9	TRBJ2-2	TGTGCCAGCAGCCTCCGGGACGTTCGGAACACCGGGGAGCTGTTTTTT	CASSLRDVRNTGELFF
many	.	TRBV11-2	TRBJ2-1	TGTGCCAGCAGCCCTGGGAGCTCCTACAATGAGCAGTTCTTC	CASSPGSSYNEQFF
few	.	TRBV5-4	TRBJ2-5	TGTGCCAGCAGTGCTTCTGATCTAAGCGTCCCAAGGGGAGAGACCCAGTACTTC	CASSASDLSVPRGETQYF
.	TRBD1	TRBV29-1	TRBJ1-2	TGCAGCGTTGTAAAGGGGGGACAGGGCAGTGGCTACACCTTC	CSVVKGGQGSGYTF
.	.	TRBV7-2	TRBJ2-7	TGTGCCAGCAGCTTAGTGCTAGGAAGGAGTTACGAGCAGTACTTC	CASSLVLGRSYEQYF